This section outlines one T cell receptor beta chain sequence together with its context. Antigen specificity is unknown. This sample is drawn from a study of cytomegalovirus exposure and HLA in healthy donors. Study details: Counted in an early data release were about 86 million unique TCRs from HLA-typed donors.

The study ran its PCR with 60 Vbeta and 13 Jbeta primers. TCRdb's table, derived via immunoSEQ multiplex PCR, lists solely in-frame clones and lacks some. The sample lists roughly 100,000 clones; 82% were seen once. The study's findings and limits: Some TCR beta chains (more than 150 of them) were listed as cytomegalovirus-associated.

V lost 3 bases and J lost 6; bases outside the gene matches: 4. This CDR3 comprises 14 residues. Looked up from germline, CDR1 is MRHNA and CDR2 is SNTAGT. Sequencing was performed on PBMCs. This chain joins TRBV6-4 and TRBJ2-3, with TRBD2 matching over 9 bases. This TCR was sampled from a man aged 50 or older in good health and CMV-seronegative. The CDR3 spells CASSEGSGSDTQYF. The DNA for the CDR3 is TGTGCCAGCAGTGAGGGTAGCGGGAGTGATACGCAGTATTTT.